These 7 T cell receptor beta chains were sequenced from one sample in a study of prognosis after radiotherapy for stage I lung cancer. It was by two-round multiplex PCR that TCR beta CDR3 was amplified from genomic DNA. First-round PCR, the initial amplification, used primers specific to each TRBV and TRBJ gene. TCRdb reprocessed the multiplex PCR reads via MiXCR and lists one record per CDR3 protein. The sample has about 15,000 distinct CDR3 sequences; around a quarter are singletons. The specimen was PBMCs, collected before or after stereotactic body radiation therapy (not recorded which). Every receptor here comes from a donor aged 50 or older with non-small cell lung cancer.

In regard to this clonotype: This likely traces to a read error, being one base from a far larger clone. This chain links TRBV28 with TRBJ2-5; D call uncertain. The length of the CDR3 is 11 residues. Germline CDR1 reads MDHEN; CDR2 reads SYDVKM. This CDR3 is CASSSATRAFF. CDR3 bases: TGTGCCAGCAGTTCTGCCACCCGGGCGTTCTTC.

The chain joins TRBV24-1 to TRBJ2-7; 7 positions agree with TRBD2. In germline, CDR1 is KGHDR, CDR2 SFDVKD. This CDR3 contains 16 residues. CDR3 nucleotides: TGTGTCACAAGTGATTTGTGGGAGGGCCTTTTCTACGAGCAGTACTTC. This sequence encodes CVTSDLWEGLFYEQYF.

The CDR3 DNA reads TGTGCCAGCAGCTTCGTGGAGACCTACGAGCAGTACTTC. This sequence encodes CASSFVETYEQYF. The chain combines TRBV5-5 with TRBJ2-7; D is ambiguous. CDR3 length: 13 residues. Trimming removed 2 bases from V and 2 bases from J, with 8 bases in between. Germline CDR1 reads SGHKS; CDR2 reads YYEKEE (reference sequence).

At least ten counts were recorded for this clonotype. V is TRBV3-1 and J is TRBJ1-1; D is undetermined. Per the germline V gene, CDR1 is LGHDT and CDR2 is YNNKEL (reference sequence). The CDR3 length is 14 residues. V was shortened by 4 bases and J by 4 bases, with 13 bases between the two germline ends. The CDR3 loop is CASSPSARGTEAFF. The CDR3 DNA sequence: TGTGCCAGCAGCCCGAGCGCCCGAGGCACTGAAGCTTTCTTT. Together with reference TRBV3-1 and TRBJ1-1, the CDR3 gives the full variable domain: DTAVSQTPKYLVTQMGNDKSIKCEQNLGHDTMYWYKQDSKKFLKIMFSYNNKELIINETVPNRFSPKSPDKAHLNLHINSLELGDSAVYFCASSPSARGTEAFFGQGTRLTVV.

This clonotype was detected ten times or more. Germline is not matched at one junction end, which may reflect a read error. The chain uses TRBV5-1 and TRBJ2-1; 10 nucleotides align to TRBD2. Germline CDR1 SGHRS, CDR2 YFSETQ. The CDR3 runs 17 residues. The CDR3 DNA sequence: TGTGCCAGCAGCCCGCAAGCCGGGACTAGCGACTACAATGAGCAGTTCTTC. Protein sequence: CASSPQAGTSDYNEQFF. Together with reference TRBV5-1 and TRBJ2-1, the CDR3 gives the full variable domain: KAGVTQTPRYLIKTRGQQVTLSCSPISGHRSVSWYQQTPGQGLQFLFEYFSETQRNKGNFPGRFSGRQFSNSRSEMNVSTLELGDSALYLCASSPQAGTSDYNEQFFGPGTRLTVL.

This clonotype counts as medium-sized (0.01 to 0.1%). V is TRBV19 and J is TRBJ2-7; D is perhaps TRBD2 (6 bases). The CDR3 covers 13 residues. V was cut by 7 bases and J by 2 bases, with 12 bases left in between. CDR1 is LNHDA and CDR2 is SQIVND in the germline V gene (reference sequence). The CDR3 loop is CASKGTVAYEQYF. The CDR3, as DNA: TGTGCCAGTAAAGGGACTGTTGCCTACGAGCAGTACTTC.

This chain joins TRBV7-3 and TRBJ2-1, with 10 positions matching TRBD2. The V gene end was trimmed by 5 bases and the J gene end by 4 bases; junction bases not matched to a gene: 8. CDR1 is SGHTA, CDR2 FQGTGA, per germline. The CDR3 length is 16 residues. The CDR3 loop reads CASSRSRTSGYNEQFF. DNA for the CDR3: TGTGCCAGCAGCCGATCGAGGACTAGCGGATACAATGAGCAGTTCTTC.